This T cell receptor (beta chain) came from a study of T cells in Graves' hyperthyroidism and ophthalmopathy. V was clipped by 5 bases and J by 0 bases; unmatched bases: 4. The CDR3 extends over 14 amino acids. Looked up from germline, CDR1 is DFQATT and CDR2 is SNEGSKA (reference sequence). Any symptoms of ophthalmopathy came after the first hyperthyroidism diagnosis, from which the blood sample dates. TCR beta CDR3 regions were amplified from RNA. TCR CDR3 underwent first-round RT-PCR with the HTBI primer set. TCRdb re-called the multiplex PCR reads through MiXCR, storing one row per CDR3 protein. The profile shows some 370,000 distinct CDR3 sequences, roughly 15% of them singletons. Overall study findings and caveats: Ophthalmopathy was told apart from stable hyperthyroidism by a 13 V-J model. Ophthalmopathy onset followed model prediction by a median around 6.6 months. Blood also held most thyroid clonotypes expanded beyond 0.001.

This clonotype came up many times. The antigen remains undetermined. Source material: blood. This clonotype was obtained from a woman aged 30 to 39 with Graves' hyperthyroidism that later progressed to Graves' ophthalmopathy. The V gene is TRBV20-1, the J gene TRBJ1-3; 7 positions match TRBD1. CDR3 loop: CSAQDRNSGNTIYF. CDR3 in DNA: TGCAGTGCTCAGGACAGGAACTCTGGAAACACCATATATTTT.